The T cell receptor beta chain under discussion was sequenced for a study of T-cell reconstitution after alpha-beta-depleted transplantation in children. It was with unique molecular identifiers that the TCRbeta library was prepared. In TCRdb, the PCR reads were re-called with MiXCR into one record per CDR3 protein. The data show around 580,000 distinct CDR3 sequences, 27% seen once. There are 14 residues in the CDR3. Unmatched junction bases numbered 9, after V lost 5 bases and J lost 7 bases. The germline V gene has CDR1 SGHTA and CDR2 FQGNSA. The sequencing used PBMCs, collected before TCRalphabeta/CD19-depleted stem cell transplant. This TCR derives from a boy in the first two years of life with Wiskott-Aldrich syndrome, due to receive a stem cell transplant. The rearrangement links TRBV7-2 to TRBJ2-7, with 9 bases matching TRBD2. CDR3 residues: CASSPGTSLLEQYF. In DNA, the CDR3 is TGTGCCAGCAGCCCAGGGACTAGCCTCTTGGAGCAGTACTTC. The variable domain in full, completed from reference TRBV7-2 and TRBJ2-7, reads GAGVSQSPSNKVTEKGKDVELRCDPISGHTALYWYRQSLGQGLEFLIYFQGNSAPDKSGLPSDRFSAERTGGSVSTLTIQRTQQEDSAVYLCASSPGTSLLEQYFGPGTRLTVT.